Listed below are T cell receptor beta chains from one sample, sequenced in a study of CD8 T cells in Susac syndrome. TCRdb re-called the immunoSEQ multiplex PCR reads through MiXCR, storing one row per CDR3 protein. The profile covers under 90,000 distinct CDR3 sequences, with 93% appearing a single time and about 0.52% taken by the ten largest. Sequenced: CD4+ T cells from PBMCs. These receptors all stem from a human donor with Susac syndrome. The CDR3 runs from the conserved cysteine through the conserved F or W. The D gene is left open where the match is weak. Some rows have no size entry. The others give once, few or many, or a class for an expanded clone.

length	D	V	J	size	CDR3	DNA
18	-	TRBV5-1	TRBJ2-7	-	CASRAIFGVGPSRYEQYF	TGCGCCAGCAGGGCTATATTTGGGGTGGGCCCATCGAGGTACGAGCAGTACTTC
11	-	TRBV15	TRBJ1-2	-	CATSGKHGYTF	TGTGCCACCAGCGGAAAACATGGCTACACCTTC
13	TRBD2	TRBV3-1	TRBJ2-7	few	CASSPGRSYEQYF	TGTGCCAGCAGCCCCGGGAGGTCCTACGAGCAGTACTTC
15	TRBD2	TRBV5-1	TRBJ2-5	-	CASSSGLAGQETQYF	TGCGCCAGCAGCTCCGGACTAGCGGGGCAAGAGACCCAGTACTTC
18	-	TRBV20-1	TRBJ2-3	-	CSVGRGLQTRGDTDTQYF	TGCAGTGTAGGAAGGGGACTTCAAACAAGGGGGGACACAGATACGCAGTATTTT
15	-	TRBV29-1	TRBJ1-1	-	CSVDAGPRGNTEAFF	TGCAGCGTTGATGCAGGTCCAAGAGGGAACACTGAAGCTTTCTTT
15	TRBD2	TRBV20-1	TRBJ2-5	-	CSASEGLAEQETQYF	TGCAGTGCTAGTGAGGGACTAGCGGAACAAGAGACCCAGTACTTC
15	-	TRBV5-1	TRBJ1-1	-	CASSLDGGLDTEAFF	TGCGCCAGCAGCTTGGACGGTGGGTTGGACACTGAAGCTTTCTTT
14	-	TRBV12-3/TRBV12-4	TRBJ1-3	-	CASTLGHTGNTIYF	TGTGCCAGCACACTGGGACATACTGGAAACACCATATATTTT
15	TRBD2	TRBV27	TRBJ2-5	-	CASSFQRGGKETQYF	TGTGCCAGCAGTTTTCAGCGGGGGGGGAAAGAGACCCAGTACTTC
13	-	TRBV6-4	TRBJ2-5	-	CASSDGSTETQYF	TGTGCCAGCAGTGACGGCTCCACGGAGACCCAGTACTTC
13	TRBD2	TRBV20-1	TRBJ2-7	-	CSATGRGAERQYF	TGCAGTGCTACGGGGCGGGGGGCCGAGAGGCAGTACTTC
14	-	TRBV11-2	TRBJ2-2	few	CASSLDRYSGELFF	TGTGCCAGCAGCTTAGATAGGTACTCCGGGGAGCTGTTTTTT
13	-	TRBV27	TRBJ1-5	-	CASGSPSNQPQHF	TGTGCCAGCGGTAGCCCTAGCAATCAGCCCCAGCATTTT
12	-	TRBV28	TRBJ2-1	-	CASSIQGRKQFF	TGTGCCAGCAGTATACAGGGTCGCAAGCAGTTCTTC
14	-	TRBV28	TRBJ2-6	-	CASSSPRRANVLTF	TGTGCCAGCAGCTCCCCTCGTAGAGCCAACGTCCTGACTTTC
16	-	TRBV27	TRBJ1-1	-	CASSLLGSPLSTEAFF	TGTGCCAGCAGTTTGCTCGGGTCCCCTCTCTCGACTGAAGCTTTCTTT
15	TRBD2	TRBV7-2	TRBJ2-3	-	CASSLGLAVGYTQYF	TGTGCCAGCAGCTTAGGACTAGCTGTTGGGTATACGCAGTATTTT
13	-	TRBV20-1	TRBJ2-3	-	CSARKTTTDTQYF	TGCAGTGCTAGAAAGACTACCACAGATACGCAGTATTTT
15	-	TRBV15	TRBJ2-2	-	CATSRSRINTGELFF	TGTGCCACCAGCAGATCTCGGATAAACACCGGGGAGCTGTTTTTT
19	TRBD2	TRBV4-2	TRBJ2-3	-	CASSPAGLAELFSTDTQYF	TGTGCCAGCAGCCCAGCGGGACTAGCGGAACTCTTTAGCACAGATACGCAGTATTTT
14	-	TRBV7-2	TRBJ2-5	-	CASSPQDLGETQYF	TGTGCCAGCAGCCCCCAGGACTTAGGGGAGACCCAGTACTTC
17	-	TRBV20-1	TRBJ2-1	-	CSARERRGGRFENEQFF	TGCAGTGCTAGAGAGAGGAGGGGGGGCCGGTTTGAGAATGAGCAGTTCTTC
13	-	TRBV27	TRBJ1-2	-	CASSQRPLGGYTF	TGTGCCAGCAGTCAACGGCCCTTGGGGGGCTACACCTTC
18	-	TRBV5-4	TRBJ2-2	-	CASSLGFGQRANTGELFF	TGTGCCAGCAGCTTGGGTTTTGGGCAGCGGGCGAACACCGGGGAGCTGTTTTTT
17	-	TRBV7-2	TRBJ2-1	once	CASSLDYSGLRRSRHFF	TGTGCCAGCAGCCTAGACTATTCAGGCCTCCGGAGGAGCAGGCATTTCTTC
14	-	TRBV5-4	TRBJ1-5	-	CASSLAFSNQPQHF	TGTGCCAGCAGCTTGGCCTTTAGCAATCAGCCCCAGCATTTT
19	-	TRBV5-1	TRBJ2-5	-	CASSFGGARRDEPKETQYF	TGCGCCAGCAGCTTCGGGGGAGCCAGGCGGGACGAACCAAAAGAGACCCAGTACTTC
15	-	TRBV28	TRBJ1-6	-	CASSIINARYSPLHF	TGTGCCAGCAGTATCATAAACGCCCGATATTCACCCCTCCACTTT
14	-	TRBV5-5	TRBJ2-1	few	CASSLVEGGNEQFF	TGTGCCAGCAGCTTGGTCGAAGGGGGGAATGAGCAGTTCTTC
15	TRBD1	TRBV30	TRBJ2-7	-	CAWSLGQGATDEQYF	TGTGCCTGGAGCTTGGGACAGGGGGCAACGGACGAGCAGTACTTC
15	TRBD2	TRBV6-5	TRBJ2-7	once	CASSSGTSGTYEQYF	TGTGCCAGCAGTTCCGGGACTAGCGGGACCTACGAGCAGTACTTC
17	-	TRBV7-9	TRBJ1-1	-	CASSLFLQGWGNTEAFF	TGTGCCAGCAGCTTATTCTTACAGGGATGGGGGAACACTGAAGCTTTCTTT
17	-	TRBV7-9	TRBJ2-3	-	CASSWRGDGASADTQYF	TGTGCCAGCAGCTGGAGGGGGGATGGGGCCTCAGCAGATACGCAGTATTTT
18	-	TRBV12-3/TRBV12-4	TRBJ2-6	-	CASSLQQGLGSGANVLTF	TGTGCCAGCAGTTTACAACAGGGCCTCGGGTCTGGGGCCAACGTCCTGACTTTC
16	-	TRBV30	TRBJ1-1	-	CAWRLGGQLMNTEAFF	TGTGCCTGGCGCCTGGGGGGGCAACTCATGAACACTGAAGCTTTCTTT
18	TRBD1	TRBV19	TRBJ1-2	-	CASSTPPGQGTGSYGYTF	TGTGCCAGTAGTACCCCCCCCGGACAGGGGACAGGTAGCTATGGCTACACCTTC
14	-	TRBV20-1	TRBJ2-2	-	CSARITGGTGELFF	TGCAGTGCTAGAATAACAGGCGGAACCGGGGAGCTGTTTTTT
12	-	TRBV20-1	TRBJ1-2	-	CSAREGGYGYTF	TGCAGTGCTAGGGAGGGGGGCTATGGCTACACCTTC
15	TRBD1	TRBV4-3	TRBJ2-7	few	CASSQDVDRGREQYF	TGCGCCAGCAGCCAAGATGTGGACAGGGGGCGAGAGCAGTACTTC
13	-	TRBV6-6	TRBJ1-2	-	CASSLSPPDGYTF	TGTGCCAGCAGTTTATCTCCCCCGGACGGCTACACCTTC
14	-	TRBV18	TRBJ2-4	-	CASSPPTGRNIQYF	TGTGCCAGCTCACCACCGACTGGTCGAAACATTCAGTACTTC
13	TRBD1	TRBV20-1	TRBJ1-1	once	CSAPPRGYTEAFF	TGCAGTGCCCCCCCCAGGGGGTACACTGAAGCTTTCTTT
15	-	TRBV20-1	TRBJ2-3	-	CSARDRVRAADTQYF	TGCAGTGCTAGAGATCGGGTGAGGGCCGCGGATACGCAGTATTTT
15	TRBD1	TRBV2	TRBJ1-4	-	CASKGQGQANEKLFF	TGTGCCAGCAAGGGACAGGGGCAAGCTAATGAAAAACTGTTTTTT
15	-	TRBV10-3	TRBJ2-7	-	CAISEVGTESYEQYF	TGTGCCATCAGTGAAGTGGGGACGGAGTCCTACGAGCAGTACTTC
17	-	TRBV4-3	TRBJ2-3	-	CASSQEVGPISTDTQYF	TGCGCCAGCAGCCAAGAAGTGGGACCCATCAGCACAGATACGCAGTATTTT
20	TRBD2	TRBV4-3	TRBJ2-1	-	CAKASGGVLAGERSYNEQFF	TGCGCCAAGGCGAGCGGGGGGGTGCTAGCGGGAGAGCGTTCCTACAATGAGCAGTTCTTC